This T cell receptor beta chain was identified in a study of T cell repertoires in cytomegalovirus infection. Across the study: Carrying CMV and the relevant HLA type showed in public TCR beta signatures.

The CDR3 totals 16 residues. The ends were cut back, 4 bases at V and 5 bases at J, with 21 bases in the middle. The germline gives CDR1 SGHRS, CDR2 YFSETQ. This clonotype appeared many times. No antigen is known for it. TCRdb independently ran MiXCR on the reads; one entry per CDR3 protein. The sample has about 300,000 distinct CDR3 sequences, about 9.1% seen once. Findings and limits, study-wide: CMV-specific HLA-C-restricted TCR beta clonotypes dominated the ex vivo response. Accumulated public TCR beta family frequency recognized individuals carrying CMV together with the relevant HLA.

This clonotype originated in a human donor in good health (CMV status not recorded). Some clones in this sample may be carry-over from other donors' samples. The V call is TRBV5-1, the J call TRBJ2-5; tentative D call: TRBD2 (6 bases). Sequencing was done on a sample of PBMCs. The CDR3 loop is CASSRFGGSLLETQYF. The CDR3 region has the DNA TGCGCCAGCAGCCGATTTGGGGGGTCGCTTTTGGAGACCCAGTACTTC.